This TCR beta chain was sequenced in a study of Ad26.COV2.S vaccination and SARS-CoV-2 variants (dated by TCRdb to the early 2020s). Regarding the research as a whole: Vaccine-arm donors were drawn from COV1001, a multicentre, randomized, double-blind, placebo-controlled phase I-IIa trial of Ad26.COV2.S in healthy adults. A total of about 30 samples were included in the TCR-sequenced set, comprising around 19 Ad26.COV2.S vaccine recipients, 5 placebo recipients and 8 SARS-CoV-2 convalescent individuals. The specificity and breadth of SARS-CoV-2-reactive T cell receptors after Ad26.COV2.S vaccination were assessed by TCRbeta repertoire sequencing. Ad26.COV2.S was administered intramuscularly at a dose of 5x10^10 or 1x10^11 viral particles, either as one shot or as two shots given 56 days apart. Throughout the experiments and outcome assessment, investigators stayed blinded to trial group allocation. Trial participants were randomized into five groups of five: low-dose or high-dose Ad26.COV2.S given once or twice, or placebo on both occasions. Paper-wide results and their limitations: The authors noted that total T cell responses may have been underestimated by the TCR breadth and depth analyses. Comparing responses between vaccine doses or regimens was not something the study was powered to do. Spike-specific TCR breadth was higher in Ad26.COV2.S recipients than in placebo recipients (P = 0.0014). Comparable non-spike TCR breadth was observed between vaccine and placebo recipients, consistent with only spike being contained in the vaccine. Substantial breadth of spike-specific CD8+ and CD4+ T cell responses was reported after vaccination.

Comments on this clone: This receptor's antigen is unknown. Per-base qualities were not stored, and no clone one base away is much larger.

The label giving this sample's treatment or condition can be read as: some 20 received Ad26.COV2.S at low or high dose, single or two shots; about 5 received placebo; per-sample allocation not given. For vaccine and placebo recipients, the sequenced repertoires came from samples collected on day 63 after the first injection. Between 29 July and 7 August 2020, Cohort 1b enrolled 25 adults aged 18-55 years at one site in Boston, USA. As a vaccine, Ad26.COV2.S was a replication-incompetent adenovirus type 26 vector that expressed a prefusion-stabilized SARS-CoV-2 spike protein derived from the original Wuhan strain. The immunoSEQ Assay was the method used to sequence TCRbeta CDR3 regions. After extraction, genomic DNA underwent amplification by bias-controlled multiplex PCR, followed by high-throughput sequencing. The study's processing was this. To quantify the absolute abundance of each unique TCRbeta CDR3 region, sequences were collapsed and filtered. T cell fraction was estimated by normalizing TCRbeta template counts to usable DNA, with usable DNA measured through amplification of reference genes found in all nucleated cells. Repertoire TCRs were annotated as SARS-CoV-2-specific when V gene, CDR3 amino acid sequence and J gene were exactly matched to a known reactive TCR set. The reference SARS-CoV-2 TCR set was obtained from MIRA and was filtered for enrichment in COVID-19-positive ImmuneCODE repertoires, whereby public or cross-reactive TCRs were removed. Using the MIRA antigens, annotated TCRs were further analysed by specific ORF or by position within an ORF. Depth was the summed frequency of annotated unique rearrangements, while breadth was defined as annotated unique rearrangements over total unique productive rearrangements. Two-sided Wilcoxon rank-sum tests were applied when comparing TCR breadth between groups. TCRdb stores this immuneACCESS table with in-frame sequences only. Part of the clones is absent; in the studies checked, under half of the shortfall reflects unresolved V genes, and no reason is known for the rest. V, J and clone size were drawn from that table, and D and trimming were deduced from the DNA. This sample lists more than 300,000 clones; around 89% were detected once. Roughly 5% of the sample belongs to the ten largest clones.

The sequencing used peripheral blood, collected in a trial of Ad26.COV2.S vaccine versus placebo. This receptor was obtained from a person between 18 and 65 years old who received the Ad26.COV2.S COVID-19 vaccine or a placebo.

The CDR3 here reads CASSQGFPGWPGELFF. The DNA sequence is given as TGTGCCAGCAGCCAAGGGTTTCCAGGGTGGCCCGGGGAGCTGTTTTTT. The V and J genes are TRBV3-1 (or the pseudogene TRBV3-2) and TRBJ2-2; tentative D gene TRBD1, with 5 bases matching. The germline V gene (reference sequence) gives CDR1 as LGHDT and CDR2 as YNNKEL. The germline ends are 15 bases apart after V is trimmed by 1 base and J by 6 bases. The CDR3, from cysteine to phenylalanine, totals 16 residues. Only CDR3 DNA remains: 48 bases, in frame from the first base.